Following are 11 T cell receptor beta chains from one sample sequenced in a study of blood T cells in healthy people across ages. Primed by a sample-barcoded 5' primer and a J-beta primer mix, a second PCR proceeded for 7 to 11 cycles. TCRdb re-derived calls from the 5' RACE reads in MiXCR, one entry per CDR3 protein. The data show about 770,000 distinct CDR3 sequences, roughly 44% seen once. Sequencing input: blood. All receptors come from a man aged 55 to 70 in good health.

This clonotype came up a few times. The chain is built from TRBV30 and TRBJ1-2; 8 nucleotides align to TRBD1. Per germline, CDR1 GTSNPN and CDR2 SVGIG (reference sequence). The CDR3 spans 14 residues. The ends lost 3 bases at V and 4 bases at J; junction bases unmatched: 7. CDR3 nucleotide sequence: TGTGCCTGGAGCTGGGGACAGGCGATCTATGGCTACACCTTC. Translated, it gives CAWSWGQAIYGYTF.

In its sample, this clonotype was seen a few times. This chain uses TRBV3-1 with TRBJ2-3; TRBD1 is a possible D gene (6 bases). The CDR3 is made up of 15 amino acids. With 1 base removed from V and 3 bases from J, the gap between germline ends came to 11 bases. CDR1 is LGHDT, CDR2 YNNKEL, per germline (reference sequence). The DNA for the CDR3 is TGTGCCAGCAGCCAAGTGGGGGCTCCAACAGATACGCAGTATTTT. It encodes CASSQVGAPTDTQYF.

The chain recombines TRBV5-1 with TRBJ2-1, with D possibly matching TRBD2 (5 bases). Germline V gene lookup returns CDR1 SGHRS and CDR2 YFSETQ. This CDR3 has 13 residues. Trimming removed 7 bases at V and 4 bases at J, with 12 bases between. CDR3 in DNA: TGCGCCAGCCGGGTCGAGGGTTACAATGAGCAGTTCTTC. This gives the protein CASRVEGYNEQFF.

The V gene is TRBV9, the J gene TRBJ1-1, with 7 bases lining up with TRBD1. The CDR3 runs to 15 residues. Germline CDR1 SGDLS, CDR2 YYNGEE. With V trimmed by 4 bases and J by 1 base, 7 bases remained unmatched. The CDR3 spells CASSPSDRKNTEAFF. CDR3 bases: TGTGCCAGCAGCCCCTCGGACAGGAAGAACACTGAAGCTTTCTTT.

This clonotype appeared a few times. The rearrangement joins TRBV20-1 to TRBJ2-5; D may be TRBD1 or TRBD2 (6 bases each). The V and J ends lost 4 bases and 4 bases respectively, with 19 bases between them. CDR3 size: 15 residues. Germline CDR1 and CDR2: DFQATT and SNEGSKA (reference sequence). The chain's CDR3 is CSATEPLGGLETQYF. CDR3 nucleotide sequence: TGCAGTGCTACCGAACCCCTGGGGGGCCTAGAGACCCAGTACTTC.

V usage is TRBV27 and J usage is TRBJ1-1, with D possibly matching TRBD1 (5 bases). Trimming shortened V by 5 bases and J by 11 bases, and 18 bases separated the two germline ends. CDR3 size: 13 residues. Germline CDR1 and CDR2: MNHEY and SMNVEV (reference sequence). The CDR3 loop is CASSPPRGEKAFF. Here the CDR3 DNA reads TGTGCCAGCAGTCCCCCGAGAGGGGAAAAGGCTTTCTTT.

This clonotype was observed a handful of times. The chain has TRBV20-1 and TRBJ2-3, with D uncertain. CDR1 DFQATT and CDR2 SNEGSKA come from the germline V gene (reference sequence). The CDR3 spans 12 residues. Deletions cut 3 bases from V and 3 bases from J, with 7 bases between. This CDR3 reads CSASPRTDTQYF. The DNA for the CDR3 is TGCAGTGCTAGTCCGCGAACAGATACGCAGTATTTT.

The chain carries TRBV6-5 and TRBJ2-5, with TRBD1 as a possible D gene (5 bases). With the DNA end fitting TRBJ2-7 better, the J assignment may be wrong. CDR3 length equals 17 residues. Germline V gene data show CDR1 as MNHEY and CDR2 as SVGAGI. Here the CDR3 DNA reads TGTGCCAGCAGTTACAGCCCCCCAGGGCTGTCGACCTACGAGCAGTACTTC. Encoded protein: CASSYSPPGLSTYEQYF.

The CDR3 nucleotides are TGTGCCAGCAGCAGGCTGGCAGGGGGCGGATATGGCTACACCTTC. It encodes CASSRLAGGGYGYTF. The rearrangement uses TRBV2 and TRBJ1-2, with 8 bases aligning to TRBD1. The CDR3 sequence is 15 residues long. Trimming took 6 bases from V and 5 from J; bases not matched to a gene: 11. The V gene's germline CDR1 is SNHLY and CDR2 FYNNEI.

This clonotype was detected only a few times. The chain carries TRBV28 and TRBJ1-2; perhaps TRBD1 as D (5 bases). Between the trimmed V and J ends, which lost 8 bases and 8 bases, there was a span of 21 bases. Germline V gives CDR1 MDHEN, CDR2 SYDVKM. CDR3 length: 14 amino acids. For the CDR3, the DNA is TGTGCCAGCGGGGATAGGGGCCGGGCAAAGGGCTACACCTTC. Translating it yields CASGDRGRAKGYTF.

This clonotype was observed a handful of times. The chain has TRBV14 and TRBJ1-2; tentative D call: TRBD1 (6 bases). Germline V gene sequence: CDR1 SGHDN, CDR2 FVKESK. V lost 3 bases and J lost 7, with 12 bases in between. This CDR3 region has 13 residues. CDR3 region: CASSHRGLRGYTF. In nucleotides, the CDR3 is TGTGCCAGCAGCCACCGGGGGCTTCGTGGCTACACCTTC.